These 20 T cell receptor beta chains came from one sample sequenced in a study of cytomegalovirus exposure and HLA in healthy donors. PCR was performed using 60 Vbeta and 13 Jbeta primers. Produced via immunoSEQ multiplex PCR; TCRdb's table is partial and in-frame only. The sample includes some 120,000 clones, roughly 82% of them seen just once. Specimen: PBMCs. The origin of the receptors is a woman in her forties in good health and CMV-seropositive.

CDR3 sequence reads: CASSPSTGAHNQPQHF. The DNA of the CDR3 is TGCGCCAGCAGCCCATCGACAGGGGCCCACAATCAGCCCCAGCATTTT. This chain uses TRBV4-1 with TRBJ1-5; 8 bases are shared with TRBD1. Trimming took 4 bases from V and 3 from J; bases not matched to a gene: 8. The CDR3 spans 16 residues. CDR1 is MGHRA and CDR2 is YSYEKL in the germline V gene.

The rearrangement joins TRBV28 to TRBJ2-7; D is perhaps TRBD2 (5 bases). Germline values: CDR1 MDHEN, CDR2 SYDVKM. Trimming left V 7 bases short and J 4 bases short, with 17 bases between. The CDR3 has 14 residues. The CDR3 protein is CASTLEAPPYEQYF. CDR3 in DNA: TGTGCCAGCACCTTGGAGGCACCCCCATACGAGCAGTACTTC.

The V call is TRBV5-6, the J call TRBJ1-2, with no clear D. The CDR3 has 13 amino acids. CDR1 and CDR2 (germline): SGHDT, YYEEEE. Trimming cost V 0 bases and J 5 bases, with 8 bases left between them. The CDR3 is CASSLASHYGYTF. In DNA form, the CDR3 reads TGTGCCAGCAGCTTGGCTAGCCATTATGGCTACACCTTC.

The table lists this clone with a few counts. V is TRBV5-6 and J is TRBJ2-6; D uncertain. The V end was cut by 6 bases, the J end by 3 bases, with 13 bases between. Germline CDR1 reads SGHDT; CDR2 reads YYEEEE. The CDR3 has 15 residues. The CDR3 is CASNLLDIGANVLTF. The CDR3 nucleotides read TGTGCCAGCAACCTTCTAGATATTGGGGCCAACGTCCTGACTTTC.

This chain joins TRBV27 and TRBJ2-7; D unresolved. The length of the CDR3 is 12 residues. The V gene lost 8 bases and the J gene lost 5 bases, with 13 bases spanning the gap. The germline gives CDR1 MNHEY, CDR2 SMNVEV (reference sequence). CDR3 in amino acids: CASSGYDNEQYF. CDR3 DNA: TGTGCCAGCTCAGGATACGATAACGAGCAGTACTTC.

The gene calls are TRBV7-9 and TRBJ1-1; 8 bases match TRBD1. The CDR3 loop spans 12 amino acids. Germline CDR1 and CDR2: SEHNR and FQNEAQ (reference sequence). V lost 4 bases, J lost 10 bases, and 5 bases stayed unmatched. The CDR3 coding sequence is TGTGCCAGCAGCTCGACAGGGGCAATAGCTTTCTTT. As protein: CASSSTGAIAFF.

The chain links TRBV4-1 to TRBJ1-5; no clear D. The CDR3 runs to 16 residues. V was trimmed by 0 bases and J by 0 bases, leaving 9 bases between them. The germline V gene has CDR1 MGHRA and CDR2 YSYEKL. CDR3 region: CASSQEGTRSNQPQHF. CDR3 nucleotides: TGCGCCAGCAGCCAAGAGGGCACCCGTAGCAATCAGCCCCAGCATTTT.

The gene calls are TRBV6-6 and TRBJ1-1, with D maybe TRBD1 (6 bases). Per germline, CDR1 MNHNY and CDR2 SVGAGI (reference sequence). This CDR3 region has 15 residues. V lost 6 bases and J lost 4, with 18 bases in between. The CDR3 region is CASSPHGGLGTEAFF. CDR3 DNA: TGTGCCAGCAGCCCCCACGGGGGGCTGGGCACTGAAGCTTTCTTT.

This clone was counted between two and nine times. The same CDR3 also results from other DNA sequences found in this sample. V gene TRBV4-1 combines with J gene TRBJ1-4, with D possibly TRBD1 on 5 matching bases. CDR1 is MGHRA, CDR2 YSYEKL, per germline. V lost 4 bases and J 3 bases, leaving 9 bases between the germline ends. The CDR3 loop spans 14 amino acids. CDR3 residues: CASSPRQSNEKLFF. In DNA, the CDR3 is TGCGCCAGCAGCCCCCGACAGTCTAATGAAAAACTGTTTTTT.

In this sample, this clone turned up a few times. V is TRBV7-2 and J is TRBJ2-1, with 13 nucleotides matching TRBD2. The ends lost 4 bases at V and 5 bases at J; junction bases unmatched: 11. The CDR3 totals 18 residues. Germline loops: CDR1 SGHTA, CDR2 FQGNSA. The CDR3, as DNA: TGTGCCAGCAGCTCGCGACTGGCGACTAGCGGGAGGCACAATGAGCAGTTCTTC. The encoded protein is CASSSRLATSGRHNEQFF.

The DNA for the CDR3 is TGTGCCAGCAGCACCGACTGTTATCTCTATGGCTACACCTTC. This gives the protein CASSTDCYLYGYTF. This chain links TRBV21-1 with TRBJ1-2. TRBV21-1 is marked as a pseudogene. The CDR3 totals 14 residues.

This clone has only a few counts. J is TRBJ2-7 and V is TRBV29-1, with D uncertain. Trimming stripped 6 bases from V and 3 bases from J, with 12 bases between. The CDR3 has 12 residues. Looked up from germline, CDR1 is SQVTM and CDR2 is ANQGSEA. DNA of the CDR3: TGCAGCGTCGGCAGGTCCTTCTACGAGCAGTACTTC. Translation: CSVGRSFYEQYF.

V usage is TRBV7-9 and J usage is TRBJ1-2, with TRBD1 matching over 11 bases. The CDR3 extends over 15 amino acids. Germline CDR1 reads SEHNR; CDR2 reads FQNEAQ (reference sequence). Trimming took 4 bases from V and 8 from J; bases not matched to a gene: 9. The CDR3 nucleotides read TGTGCCAGCAGCTCTTCCGGACAGGGGGCGCGGGGCTACACCTTC. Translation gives CASSSSGQGARGYTF.

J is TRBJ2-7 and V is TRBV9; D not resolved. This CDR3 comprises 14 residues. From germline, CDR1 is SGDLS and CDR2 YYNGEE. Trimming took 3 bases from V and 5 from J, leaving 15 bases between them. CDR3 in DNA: TGTGCCAGCAGCGCCCATACCCTCACAGACGAGCAGTACTTC. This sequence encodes CASSAHTLTDEQYF.

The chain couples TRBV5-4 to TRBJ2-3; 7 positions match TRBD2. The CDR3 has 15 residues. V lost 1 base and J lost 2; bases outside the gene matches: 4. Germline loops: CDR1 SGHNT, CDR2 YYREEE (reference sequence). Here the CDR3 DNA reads TGTGCCAGCAGCTTGTTGGGACTACACACAGATACGCAGTATTTT. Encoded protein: CASSLLGLHTDTQYF.

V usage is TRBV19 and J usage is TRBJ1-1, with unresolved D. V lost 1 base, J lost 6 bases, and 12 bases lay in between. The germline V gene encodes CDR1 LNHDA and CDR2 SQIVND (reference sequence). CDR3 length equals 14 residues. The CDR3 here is CASSIGPVSAEAFF. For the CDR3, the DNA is TGTGCCAGTAGTATAGGGCCAGTCTCCGCTGAAGCTTTCTTT.

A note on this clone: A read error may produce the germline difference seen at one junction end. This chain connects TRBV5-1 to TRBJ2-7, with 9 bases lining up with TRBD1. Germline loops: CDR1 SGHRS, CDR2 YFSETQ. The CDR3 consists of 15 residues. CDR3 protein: CASSQTGGFSCEQYF. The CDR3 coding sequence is TGCGCCAGCAGCCAGACAGGGGGTTTTTCCTGCGAGCAGTACTTC.

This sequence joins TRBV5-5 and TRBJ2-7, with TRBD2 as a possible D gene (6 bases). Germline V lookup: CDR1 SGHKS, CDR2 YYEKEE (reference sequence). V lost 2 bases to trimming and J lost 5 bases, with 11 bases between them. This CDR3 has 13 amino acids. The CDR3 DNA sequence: TGTGCCAGCAGCTTCCCGGGAGCGGACGAGCAGTACTTC. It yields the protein CASSFPGADEQYF.

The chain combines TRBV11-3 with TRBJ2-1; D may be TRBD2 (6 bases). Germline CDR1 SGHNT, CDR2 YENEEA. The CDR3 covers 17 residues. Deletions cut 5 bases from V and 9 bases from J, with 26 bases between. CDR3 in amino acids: CASSLRQGLALFSEQFF. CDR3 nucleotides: TGTGCCAGCAGCCTAAGACAAGGCCTAGCGCTTTTCAGTGAGCAGTTCTTC.

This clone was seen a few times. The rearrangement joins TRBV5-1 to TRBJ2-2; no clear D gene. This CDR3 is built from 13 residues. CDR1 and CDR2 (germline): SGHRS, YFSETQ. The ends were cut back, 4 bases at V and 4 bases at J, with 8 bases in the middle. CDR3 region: CASSITVTGELFF. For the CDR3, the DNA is TGCGCCAGCAGCATTACAGTCACCGGGGAGCTGTTTTTT. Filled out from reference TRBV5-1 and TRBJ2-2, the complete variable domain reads KAGVTQTPRYLIKTRGQQVTLSCSPISGHRSVSWYQQTPGQGLQFLFEYFSETQRNKGNFPGRFSGRQFSNSRSEMNVSTLELGDSALYLCASSITVTGELFFGEGSRLTVL.